This T cell receptor (beta chain) came from a study of response to subunit inactivated influenza vaccine. General observations from the study: A suggestion made by the authors is that each seasonal influenza vaccination recruits few new T cells.

V lost 10 bases, J lost 2 bases, and 14 bases lay in between. Germline V gene lookup returns CDR1 MDHEN and CDR2 SYDVKM. The CDR3 is 13 amino acids. Concerning this clonotype itself: Its antigen is not known.

Using its own MiXCR run on the RT-PCR reads, TCRdb lists one record per CDR3 protein. The sample yields about 520,000 distinct CDR3 sequences, over 9.5% seen once. The sequence was obtained from a man aged 45-65 years who received an inactivated influenza vaccine. The rearrangement joins TRBV28 to TRBJ2-5; possible D gene TRBD1, 7 bases. The specimen was PBMCs from blood, collected 40 to 50 days after vaccination. The CDR3 DNA is TGTGCCACCCAGGGGGGTCCTCAAGAGACCCAGTACTTC. Protein product: CATQGGPQETQYF.